The T cell receptor beta chain under discussion was sequenced for a study of Ad26.COV2.S vaccination and SARS-CoV-2 variants. Looking at the study overall: Into the muscle, Ad26.COV2.S was dosed once or twice, 56 days apart. Overall study results and limits: The study found higher spike-specific TCR breadth in vaccine than placebo recipients.

Comment on this clone: Its specificity is unknown.

Only in-frame clones appear in the TCRdb table, and some are missing; sequencing was by immunoSEQ multiplex PCR. This table has 200,000 to 250,000 clones, approximately 90% appearing once. The treatment is: over 15 received Ad26.COV2.S at low or high dose, single or two shots; about 5 received placebo; per-sample allocation not given. Sample collection was performed on day 63 after the first vaccine or placebo injection. V was trimmed by 10 bases and J by 4 bases, leaving 22 bases between them. Germline V lookup: CDR1 LNHDA, CDR2 SQIVND (reference sequence). The length of the CDR3 is 16 residues. The rearrangement uses TRBV19 and TRBJ1-4; tentative D call: TRBD1 (6 bases). The clonotype originates from a person aged 18-65 years who received the Ad26.COV2.S COVID-19 vaccine or a placebo. The sequences come from peripheral blood, collected in a trial of Ad26.COV2.S vaccine versus placebo. The CDR3 DNA reads as TGTGCCACTAGGGGGGCGACCCGGGACGGTAATGAAAAACTGTTTTTT. Its translation is CATRGATRDGNEKLFF. The full variable domain, its missing parts supplied by reference TRBV19 and TRBJ1-4, is DGGITQSPKYLFRKEGQNVTLSCEQNLNHDAMYWYRQDPGQGLRLIYYSQIVNDFQKGDIAEGYSVSREKKESFPLTVTSAQKNPTAFYLCATRGATRDGNEKLFFGSGTQLSVL.